This TCR beta chain originates from a study of T cell changes during pregnancy in multiple sclerosis. Libraries were prepared by immunoSEQ multiplex PCR; TCRdb keeps only in-frame clonotypes and omits some of them. This sample has tens of thousands of clones, with around 90% found just once. The CDR3 is 17 residues long. Looked up from germline, CDR1 is PRHDT and CDR2 is FYEKMQ (reference sequence). V trimming: 4 bases; J trimming: 10 bases; junction bases outside the gene matches: 14. Material: CD8+ T cells from peripheral blood mononuclear cells, obtained before pregnancy. This chain links TRBV13 with TRBJ1-6; TRBD1 matches 9 bases. This clonotype originated in a female donor with multiple sclerosis, enrolled in a pregnancy study. CDR3: CASSSTFDRGTRSPLHF. CDR3 sequence (DNA): TGTGCCAGCAGCTCAACCTTCGACAGGGGGACCAGGTCACCCCTCCACTTT.